The 28 T cell receptor beta chains in this list originate from one sample, sequenced in a study of cytomegalovirus exposure and HLA in healthy donors. This PCR relied on a set of 60 Vbeta primers and 13 Jbeta primers. Here immunoSEQ multiplex PCR was the method, and the copy in TCRdb shows in-frame clones only, minus some. The sample gives under 200,000 clones, roughly 80% of which show up once; 8.5% is in the top ten. Source material: PBMCs. The receptor source for this set is a male donor in good health and CMV-seropositive.

The chain employs TRBV5-6 and TRBJ1-6; D is unclear. V lost 4 bases and J lost 7, with 12 bases in between. CDR1 and CDR2 from the germline V gene are SGHDT and YYEEEE. The CDR3 loop spans 14 amino acids. CDR3: CASSHRTINSPLHF. The CDR3 DNA is TGTGCCAGCAGCCATAGAACGATAAATTCACCCCTCCACTTT.

V usage is TRBV9 and J usage is TRBJ2-1; 7 nucleotides agree with TRBD2. The CDR3 totals 15 residues. J gave up 4 bases and V 2 bases, and 6 bases lay outside the gene matches. The germline V gene has CDR1 SGDLS and CDR2 YYNGEE. CDR3 sequence reads: CASSVVASGYNEQFF. Here the CDR3 DNA reads TGTGCCAGCAGCGTCGTTGCTAGCGGTTACAATGAGCAGTTCTTC. Together with reference TRBV9 and TRBJ2-1, the CDR3 gives the full variable domain: DSGVTQTPKHLITATGQRVTLRCSPRSGDLSVYWYQQSLDQGLQFLIQYYNGEERAKGNILERFSAQQFPDLHSELNLSSLELGDSALYFCASSVVASGYNEQFFGPGTRLTVL.

The genes are TRBV30 and TRBJ1-1, with no clear D. Germline V gene data show CDR1 as GTSNPN and CDR2 as SVGIG (reference sequence). V lost 8 bases to trimming and J lost 3 bases, with 7 bases between them. This CDR3 has 10 residues. The CDR3 DNA reads as TGTGCCCTGGAGGACACTGAAGCTTTCTTT. This gives the protein CALEDTEAFF.

The chain combines TRBV7-2 with TRBJ1-6, with TRBD1 matching 8 bases. The germline gives CDR1 SGHTA, CDR2 FQGNSA. CDR3 size: 14 residues. V dropped 4 bases and J dropped 8; count of bases not matched to a gene: 4. The CDR3 DNA sequence: TGTGCCAGCAGCTCTTCGGGACAGGATTCACCCCTCCACTTT. Amino acid sequence: CASSSSGQDSPLHF. Supplemented by reference TRBV7-2 and TRBJ1-6, the full variable domain reads GAGVSQSPSNKVTEKGKDVELRCDPISGHTALYWYRQSLGQGLEFLIYFQGNSAPDKSGLPSDRFSAERTGGSVSTLTIQRTQQEDSAVYLCASSSSGQDSPLHFGNGTRLTVT.

The chain has TRBV5-1 and TRBJ1-1; TRBD1 matches 9 bases. With V trimmed by 4 bases and J by 5 bases, 6 bases remained unmatched. The CDR3 length is 14 residues. From germline, CDR1 is SGHRS and CDR2 YFSETQ. The CDR3 loop reads CASSPTGGGTEAFF. In nucleotides, the CDR3 is TGCGCCAGCAGCCCGACAGGGGGTGGGACTGAAGCTTTCTTT.

V gene TRBV27 combines with J gene TRBJ1-2; 7 bases are shared with TRBD1. The J segment lost 2 bases and the V segment lost 6 bases, leaving 9 bases of the junction unmatched. The CDR3 is 15 amino acids. The germline V gene encodes CDR1 MNHEY and CDR2 SMNVEV (reference sequence). This CDR3 reads CASRQGQLPNYGYTF. CDR3 nucleotides: TGTGCCAGCAGACAGGGACAGTTACCCAACTATGGCTACACCTTC.

The chain joins TRBV6-5 to TRBJ1-4; 9 bases agree with TRBD1. The CDR3 sequence is 14 residues long. Germline trimming cut 11 bases from V and 1 base from J; bases unmatched to any gene: 5. The germline V gene encodes CDR1 MNHEY and CDR2 SVGAGI. Here the CDR3 reads CAGGDRVTNEKLFF. CDR3 sequence (DNA): TGTGCCGGGGGGGACAGGGTAACTAATGAAAAACTGTTTTTT.

The chain is built from TRBV9 and TRBJ2-2; D is ambiguous. V was shortened by 0 bases and J by 1 base, with 16 bases between the two germline ends. This CDR3 comprises 18 residues. The germline CDR1 and CDR2 sequences are SGDLS and YYNGEE. The CDR3 loop reads CASSVDSNSQGNTGELFF. The DNA for the CDR3 is TGTGCCAGCAGCGTAGACAGTAACTCCCAAGGGAACACCGGGGAGCTGTTTTTT.

About this clone itself: The sample carries other DNA sequences with the same CDR3. The gene calls are TRBV7-2 and TRBJ1-5; D may be TRBD1 (6 bases). The CDR3 contains 13 residues. CDR1 SGHTA and CDR2 FQGNSA come from the germline V gene. With 5 bases removed from V and 5 bases from J, the gap between germline ends came to 10 bases. The CDR3 nucleotides read TGTGCCAGCAGCCTGGGACACGATCAGCCCCAGCATTTT. This sequence encodes CASSLGHDQPQHF. The complete variable domain, with remaining parts taken from reference TRBV7-2 and TRBJ1-5, reads GAGVSQSPSNKVTEKGKDVELRCDPISGHTALYWYRQSLGQGLEFLIYFQGNSAPDKSGLPSDRFSAERTGGSVSTLTIQRTQQEDSAVYLCASSLGHDQPQHFGDGTRLSIL.

The rearrangement joins TRBV11-2 to TRBJ2-7; 10 bases fit TRBD1. J lost 3 bases, V lost 3 bases, and 2 bases had no gene match. The CDR3 length is 14 residues. CDR1 and CDR2 from the germline V gene are SGHAT and FQNNGV. CDR3 DNA: TGTGCCAGCAGCTTGGGACAGGGGCTCTACGAGCAGTACTTC. Translated: CASSLGQGLYEQYF.

This clone was counted between two and nine times. The chain uses TRBV10-2 and TRBJ2-7; TRBD1 matches 7 bases. The germline V gene encodes CDR1 WSHSY and CDR2 SAAADI. Trimming cost V 6 bases and J 4 bases; bases outside gene matches: 6. The CDR3 runs to 13 residues. Here the CDR3 reads CASRPGGEYEQYF. CDR3 bases: TGCGCCAGCAGGCCAGGGGGAGAGTACGAGCAGTACTTC.

The chain combines TRBV18 with TRBJ2-2, with TRBD1 identical over 8 bases. J lost 1 base, V lost 1 base, and 2 bases had no gene match. This CDR3 is built from 16 residues. CDR1 is KGHSH and CDR2 is LQKENI in the germline V gene. The CDR3 region has the DNA TGTGCCAGCTCACCACAAGGGACAGGGAACACCGGGGAGCTGTTTTTT. Translated: CASSPQGTGNTGELFF. The complete variable domain, with remaining parts taken from reference TRBV18 and TRBJ2-2, reads NAGVMQNPRHLVRRRGQEARLRCSPMKGHSHVYWYRQLPEEGLKFMVYLQKENIIDESGMPKERFSAEFPKEGPSILRIQQVVRGDSAAYFCASSPQGTGNTGELFFGEGSRLTVL.

This chain links TRBV5-6 with TRBJ1-1, with D unresolved. CDR1 is SGHDT, CDR2 YYEEEE, per germline. Trimming removed 1 base at V and 6 bases at J, with 22 bases between. This CDR3 has 17 amino acids. The CDR3 DNA follows: TGTGCCAGCAGCTTGAACAGAGGGCTAGAGGTCATGGCTGAAGCTTTCTTT. Translated, it gives CASSLNRGLEVMAEAFF.

The rearrangement joins TRBV9 to TRBJ1-2; the D is unclear. V was pared by 0 bases and J by 4 bases, with 25 bases between. The CDR3 spans 19 residues. Germline loops: CDR1 SGDLS, CDR2 YYNGEE. The CDR3 nucleotides are TGTGCCAGCAGCGTAGGTAAAGGGAGCCTCCTCCTTCCCCCCTATGGCTACACCTTC. Its protein product is CASSVGKGSLLLPPYGYTF.

This clone has a single count. The chain has TRBV28 and TRBJ2-1, with 7 bases that match TRBD2. The CDR3 has 12 residues. The trim removed 5 bases at V and 10 bases at J, leaving 5 bases unmatched. The germline CDR1 and CDR2 sequences are MDHEN and SYDVKM. CDR3 loop: CASSIFSGEQFF. Here the CDR3 DNA reads TGTGCCAGCAGTATCTTTAGCGGGGAGCAGTTCTTC.

The gene calls are TRBV28 and TRBJ1-5; the D gene is possibly TRBD1 (5 bases). The CDR3 runs 15 residues. Germline lookup yields CDR1 MDHEN and CDR2 SYDVKM. V lost 6 bases, J lost 4 bases, and 16 bases lay in between. CDR3 region: CASSPQGFRNQPQHF. The CDR3 bases are TGTGCCAGCAGCCCTCAGGGTTTTCGTAATCAGCCCCAGCATTTT.

This rearrangement joins TRBV6-5 to TRBJ1-1, with TRBD1 identical over 8 bases. The CDR3 sequence is 15 residues long. Germline V gene data show CDR1 as MNHEY and CDR2 as SVGAGI. The trim removed 5 bases at V and 4 bases at J, leaving 9 bases unmatched. The CDR3, as DNA: TGTGCCAGCAGTGGCATGGACAGGGTAGCCACTGAAGCTTTCTTT. This gives the protein CASSGMDRVATEAFF.

This clone was recorded a few times. The chain links TRBV4-3 to TRBJ1-5; 12 nucleotides line up with TRBD1. This CDR3 region has 19 residues. Germline loops: CDR1 LGHNA, CDR2 YSLEER. With V trimmed by 6 bases and J by 1 base, 13 bases remained unmatched. CDR3: CASRTPGQGAAGSNQPQHF. The CDR3 DNA follows: TGCGCCAGCAGGACCCCGGGACAGGGGGCTGCCGGGAGCAATCAGCCCCAGCATTTT.

The V and J genes are TRBV27 and TRBJ2-5; 9 bases map to TRBD1. The trim removed 6 bases at V and 5 bases at J, leaving 7 bases unmatched. The CDR3 extends over 14 amino acids. Germline loops: CDR1 MNHEY, CDR2 SMNVEV (reference sequence). In DNA, the CDR3 is TGTGCCAGCAGAGACAGGGGGGGGGTGGAGACCCAGTACTTC. Translation gives CASRDRGGVETQYF.

The genes are TRBV27 and TRBJ1-5; TRBD1 might be the D (6 bases). The CDR3 extends over 15 amino acids. The germline gives CDR1 MNHEY, CDR2 SMNVEV (reference sequence). Trimming took off 5 bases at V and 2 bases at J, with 13 bases between the two ends. The CDR3 protein is CASSQTRQGNQPQHF. The CDR3 coding sequence is TGTGCCAGCAGTCAGACCCGACAGGGCAATCAGCCCCAGCATTTT.

CDR3 coding DNA: TGTGCCAGCAGCCTAATCTTCCGGACTGAAGCTTTCTTT. It yields the protein CASSLIFRTEAFF. The chain is built from TRBV14 and TRBJ1-1; D remains ambiguous. V lost 4 bases, J lost 5 bases, and 11 bases lay in between. Germline V lookup: CDR1 SGHDN, CDR2 FVKESK. The CDR3 sequence is 13 residues long.

The chain employs TRBV14 and TRBJ2-7; D ambiguous. This CDR3 has 13 amino acids. Trimming removed 4 bases at V and 4 bases at J, with 11 bases between. Germline assignment: CDR1 SGHDN and CDR2 FVKESK. In DNA form, the CDR3 reads TGTGCCAGCAGCCTGTCGGTCAGGTACGAGCAGTACTTC. Translated: CASSLSVRYEQYF.

The genes are TRBV6-1 and TRBJ1-1, with 7 bases fitting TRBD1. J lost 11 bases, V lost 0 bases, and 6 bases had no gene match. From germline, CDR1 is MNHNS and CDR2 SASEGT. The CDR3 runs 13 residues. The CDR3: CASSEAAQGEAFF. As DNA, the CDR3 is TGTGCCAGCAGTGAAGCGGCGCAGGGGGAGGCTTTCTTT.

This chain links TRBV7-2 with TRBJ2-3; no clear D gene. The V and J ends lost 2 bases and 4 bases respectively, with 7 bases between them. In germline, CDR1 is SGHTA, CDR2 FQGNSA. The CDR3 consists of 13 residues. The CDR3 protein is CASSLRRADTQYF. Written as DNA, the CDR3 is TGTGCCAGCAGCTTAAGACGGGCAGATACGCAGTATTTT.

The chain uses TRBV6-1 and TRBJ1-1; 8 bases align to TRBD1. J gave up 11 bases and V 6 bases, and 8 bases lay outside the gene matches. The CDR3 loop spans 12 amino acids. The germline V gene has CDR1 MNHNS and CDR2 SASEGT. The CDR3 bases are TGTGCCAGCAGCAGGACAGGGTACGAGGCTTTCTTT. This encodes CASSRTGYEAFF.

The genes are TRBV18 and TRBJ2-5, with 7 bases that match TRBD1. The end of the DNA is better explained by TRBJ2-7, so the J call may be wrong. Germline CDR1 is KGHSH and CDR2 is LQKENI. This CDR3 has 14 amino acids. The CDR3, as DNA: TGTGCCAGCTCAGCACGACAGGGTTTAGACGAGCAGTACTTC. It codes for CASSARQGLDEQYF.

This clone turned up a few times. This rearrangement joins TRBV18 to TRBJ2-2, with a possible D match to TRBD1 (6 bases). V lost 3 bases, J lost 7 bases, and 12 bases lay in between. From germline, CDR1 is KGHSH and CDR2 LQKENI. This CDR3 is 14 amino acids long. CDR3: CASSPDRSDGELFF. The CDR3 nucleotides read TGTGCCAGCTCACCCGACAGGTCGGACGGGGAGCTGTTTTTT.

The chain recombines TRBV30 with TRBJ1-6; perhaps TRBD1 as D (6 bases). V dropped 3 bases and J dropped 10 bases, with 19 bases sitting between them. The CDR3 is made up of 15 amino acids. CDR1 and CDR2 from the germline V gene are GTSNPN and SVGIG (reference sequence). The CDR3 loop is CAWRLGQGYRSPLHF. DNA of the CDR3: TGTGCCTGGAGGCTAGGGCAGGGGTATAGATCACCCCTCCACTTT. The complete variable domain, with remaining parts taken from reference TRBV30 and TRBJ1-6, reads SQTIHQWPATLVQPVGSPLSLECTVEGTSNPNLYWYRQAAGRGLQLLFYSVGIGQISSEVPQNLSASRPQDRQFILSSKKLLLSDSGFYLCAWRLGQGYRSPLHFGNGTRLTVT.